The 22 T cell receptor beta chains in this list originate from one sample, sequenced in a study of T cells after yellow fever vaccination (dated by TCRdb to about 2019). Library preparation used 5' RACE. TCRdb records Illumina NovaSeq 6000 as the sequencer. TCRdb cleaned the public reads at Q25 with fastp, built clones with MiXCR and kept in-frame beta chains. Each record represents a unique CDR3 protein, reported with the most common genes and DNA among its rows. This sample comprises about 320,000 distinct CDR3 sequences, about 12% of them detected only once. The biggest ten clones account for 3.2% of the sample. This specimen's treatment or condition label, interpreted: live attenuated yellow fever vaccine strain. Sequencing used CD4+ T cells sorted from PBMCs, obtained 15 days after the yellow fever booster vaccination. These receptors were taken from a man younger than 30 who received the YFV17D yellow fever vaccine.

The chain has TRBV6-5 and TRBJ1-5, with a tentative D call TRBD1 (6 bases). Germline CDR1 and CDR2: MNHEY and SVGAGI. Trimming shortened V by 4 bases and J by 0 bases, and 13 bases separated the two germline ends. This CDR3 has 16 amino acids. CDR3 in DNA: TGTGCCAGCAGTTTCCAGGGGCCCGATAGCAATCAGCCCCAGCATTTT. This gives the protein CASSFQGPDSNQPQHF.

The table lists this clonotype with a few counts. The V call is TRBV20-1, the J call TRBJ2-1; perhaps TRBD2 as D (5 bases). Germline-derived CDR1 and CDR2 are DFQATT and SNEGSKA (reference sequence). With 5 bases removed from V and 0 bases from J, the gap between germline ends came to 17 bases. This CDR3 region has 16 residues. The CDR3 is CSAEGTGALSYNEQFF. CDR3 DNA sequence: TGCAGTGCTGAGGGAACTGGCGCTCTCTCCTACAATGAGCAGTTCTTC.

CDR3 nucleotide sequence: TGTGCCAGCAGTTTGGGCTCCTACTACTATGGCTACACCTTC. Translated: CASSLGSYYYGYTF. The chain has TRBV28 and TRBJ1-2; D is unresolved. The ends were cut back, 3 bases at V and 3 bases at J, with 11 bases in the middle. Germline lookup yields CDR1 MDHEN and CDR2 SYDVKM. This CDR3 is built from 14 residues.

The chain joins TRBV7-3 to TRBJ1-1, with no clear D. CDR3 length: 13 residues. The germline V and J ends were trimmed by 2 bases and 3 bases, with 7 bases remaining between them. Looked up from germline, CDR1 is SGHTA and CDR2 is FQGTGA. The CDR3 sequence is CASSLYRDTEAFF. The CDR3 nucleotides read TGTGCCAGCAGCTTATACAGAGACACTGAAGCTTTCTTT.

V usage is TRBV5-1 and J usage is TRBJ2-6, with D unclear. Trimming pared 4 bases from V and 0 bases from J, leaving 8 bases between. Germline loops: CDR1 SGHRS, CDR2 YFSETQ. The CDR3 spans 15 residues. This CDR3 reads CASSPDGSGANVLTF. The DNA for the CDR3 is TGCGCCAGCAGCCCAGACGGCTCTGGGGCCAACGTCCTGACTTTC.

This sequence joins TRBV6-6 and TRBJ2-3, with 9 bases lining up with TRBD2. The CDR3 runs to 16 residues. The V and J ends lost 7 bases and 3 bases, in that order; junction bases with no gene match: 11. CDR1 and CDR2 (germline): MNHNY, SVGAGI (reference sequence). DNA for the CDR3: TGTGCCAGCACAGGGCGACGGCGGGGGGGGACAGATACGCAGTATTTT. Translated: CASTGRRRGGTDTQYF.

This clonotype was counted only a few times. V and J are TRBV28 and TRBJ1-2, with D hard to call. The germline V and J ends were trimmed by 7 bases and 6 bases, with 15 bases remaining between them. CDR1 is MDHEN, CDR2 SYDVKM, per germline. This CDR3 spans 13 amino acids. The CDR3 reads CASNLSGTNGYTF. CDR3 DNA sequence: TGTGCCAGCAACCTATCTGGAACTAATGGCTACACCTTC.

This clonotype was observed a handful of times. This chain joins TRBV10-3 and TRBJ2-2, with D possibly being TRBD2 (6 bases). The CDR3 contains 13 residues. Germline CDR1 reads ENHRY; CDR2 reads SYGVKD. Trimming removed 4 bases from V and 3 bases from J, with 6 bases in between. Here the CDR3 DNA reads TGTGCCATCAGTGGGGGGGACACCGGGGAGCTGTTTTTT. It encodes CAISGGDTGELFF.

The chain carries TRBV11-2 and TRBJ2-3; TRBD1 might be the D (6 bases). CDR1 and CDR2 from the germline V gene are SGHAT and FQNNGV. V lost 5 bases to trimming and J lost 5 bases, with 17 bases between them. The length of the CDR3 is 15 residues. CDR3 in amino acids: CASSPNSLDRDTQYF. CDR3 in DNA: TGTGCCAGCAGCCCCAATTCGTTGGACAGAGATACGCAGTATTTT.

The rearrangement links TRBV9 to TRBJ2-7; no clear D. Germline loops: CDR1 SGDLS, CDR2 YYNGEE. The CDR3 covers 14 residues. Trimming pared 0 bases from V and 4 bases from J, leaving 11 bases between. This CDR3 reads CASSVASGRYEQYF. The CDR3 nucleotides read TGTGCCAGCAGCGTAGCTAGTGGACGGTACGAGCAGTACTTC. Together with reference TRBV9 and TRBJ2-7, the CDR3 gives the full variable domain: DSGVTQTPKHLITATGQRVTLRCSPRSGDLSVYWYQQSLDQGLQFLIQYYNGEERAKGNILERFSAQQFPDLHSELNLSSLELGDSALYFCASSVASGRYEQYFGPGTRLTVT.

There are many counts of this clonotype. The chain couples TRBV7-2 to TRBJ1-1; weak D call: TRBD1 (6 bases). Trimming removed 5 bases from V and 2 bases from J, with 9 bases in between. Germline values: CDR1 SGHTA, CDR2 FQGNSA. This CDR3 spans 13 amino acids. The CDR3 DNA is TGTGCCAGCAGCCCGGACAGTAACACTGAAGCTTTCTTT. Translation gives CASSPDSNTEAFF.

This clonotype has a handful of counts. The chain links TRBV2 to TRBJ2-5; the D gene could be TRBD1 or TRBD2 (5 bases each). The germline V gene encodes CDR1 SNHLY and CDR2 FYNNEI. The CDR3 has 14 residues. Between the trimmed V and J ends, which lost 5 bases and 4 bases, there was a span of 14 bases. The CDR3 bases are TGTGCCAGCAGTCTTGGGACGGCGGTAGAGACCCAGTACTTC. The encoded protein is CASSLGTAVETQYF. The full variable domain, its missing parts supplied by reference TRBV2 and TRBJ2-5, is EPEVTQTPSHQVTQMGQEVILRCVPISNHLYFYWYRQILGQKVEFLVSFYNNEISEKSEIFDDQFSVERPDGSNFTLKIRSTKLEDSAMYFCASSLGTAVETQYFGPGTRLLVL.

This clonotype was seen more than once but under ten times. The chain uses TRBV7-3 and TRBJ2-3, with D perhaps TRBD1 or TRBD2 (6 bases each). The CDR3 covers 15 residues. With 4 bases removed from V and 6 bases from J, the gap between germline ends came to 17 bases. Per germline, CDR1 SGHTA and CDR2 FQGTGA. The CDR3 loop reads CASSSIRGPSDTQYF. DNA for the CDR3: TGTGCCAGCAGCTCCATCCGGGGGCCCTCCGATACGCAGTATTTT.

The chain carries TRBV7-9 and TRBJ2-1; D is undetermined. Trimming pared 4 bases from V and 16 bases from J, leaving 5 bases between. This CDR3 is built from 8 residues. CDR1 SEHNR and CDR2 FQNEAQ come from the germline V gene (reference sequence). CDR3 DNA: TGTGCCAGCAGCTCCCTCTTCTTC. Translated, it gives CASSSLFF.

The V gene is TRBV2, the J gene TRBJ2-2; D is possibly TRBD1 (6 bases). V lost 1 base and J 4 bases, leaving 7 bases between the germline ends. The CDR3 extends over 14 amino acids. Germline V gene lookup returns CDR1 SNHLY and CDR2 FYNNEI. The CDR3 DNA is TGTGCCAGCAGTGAAGGGACAGTCACCGGGGAGCTGTTTTTT. Its protein is CASSEGTVTGELFF.

This clonotype was recorded a few times. The chain combines TRBV20-1 with TRBJ2-3, with 7 bases aligning to TRBD2. The length of the CDR3 is 11 residues. CDR1 is DFQATT and CDR2 is SNEGSKA in the germline V gene (reference sequence). The CDR3 loop reads CRGGGTDTQYF. CDR3 bases: TGCAGGGGGGGGGGCACAGATACGCAGTATTTT.

Only a few counts were recorded for this clonotype. The J gene is TRBJ2-1, the V gene TRBV5-1; 8 nucleotides align to TRBD1. V was pared by 5 bases and J by 0 bases, with 13 bases of the junction left unmatched. This CDR3 has 18 residues. Germline V gene lookup returns CDR1 SGHRS and CDR2 YFSETQ. This CDR3 is CASSIWTGLLRSYNEQFF. The CDR3 DNA sequence: TGCGCCAGCAGTATATGGACAGGGTTATTACGCTCCTACAATGAGCAGTTCTTC.

CDR3 sequence: CASSPEGGSGYTF. Here the CDR3 DNA reads TGCGCCAGCAGCCCCGAGGGGGGTAGCGGCTACACCTTC. This chain links TRBV5-1 with TRBJ1-2; D is perhaps TRBD1 (6 bases). The CDR3 has 13 amino acids. In germline, CDR1 is SGHRS, CDR2 YFSETQ. V gave up 4 bases and J gave up 8 bases, with 15 bases separating them.

This clonotype was seen a few times. The V gene is TRBV7-2, the J gene TRBJ2-3; 12 nucleotides match TRBD2. CDR1 and CDR2 from the germline V gene are SGHTA and FQGNSA. After removal of 2 bases from V and 4 bases from J, the junction contained 4 bases not matched to a gene. This CDR3 is 16 amino acids long. Here the CDR3 DNA reads TGTGCCAGCAGCTTAACCCTAGCGGGGGGGGCAGATACGCAGTATTTT. It is translated as CASSLTLAGGADTQYF.

V gene TRBV20-1 combines with J gene TRBJ1-4; 10 bases fit TRBD1. With 6 bases clipped from V and 8 bases from J, the junction kept 9 bases outside the gene matches. The CDR3 has 14 amino acids. Germline V CDR1 and CDR2: DFQATT, SNEGSKA (reference sequence). CDR3 loop: CSAFRQGAGEKLFF. The CDR3 bases are TGCAGTGCCTTCCGACAGGGGGCGGGAGAAAAACTGTTTTTT.

This clonotype has more than one count but fewer than ten. This sequence joins TRBV7-2 and TRBJ1-5; the match to TRBD1 covers 8 bases. Germline V gene lookup returns CDR1 SGHTA and CDR2 FQGNSA. Germline trimming cut 5 bases from V and 5 bases from J; bases unmatched to any gene: 8. The CDR3 spans 15 residues. The CDR3 DNA reads TGTGCCAGCAGCGGACAGGGTGGCGGATATCAGCCCCAGCATTTT. Translation gives CASSGQGGGYQPQHF.

The sample holds one count of this clonotype. V is TRBV20-1 and J is TRBJ1-2; D is possibly TRBD1 (5 bases). Trimming stripped 7 bases from V and 1 base from J, with 7 bases between. Germline loops: CDR1 DFQATT, CDR2 SNEGSKA (reference sequence). This CDR3 is 11 amino acids long. CDR3: CSVGLNYGYTF. The CDR3, as DNA: TGCAGTGTGGGACTTAACTATGGCTACACCTTC.